This T cell receptor beta chain was sequenced during a study of blood T cell repertoires in COVID-19. Whole-study context: From the United States, Italy and Spain came samples of acute and convalescent COVID-19. Sources were T cells, B-cell-depleted T cells, or PBMCs; the material itself was cDNA or gDNA.

CDR3 length: 15 residues. Trimming removed 4 bases from V and 1 base from J; junction bases left unmatched: 6. The germline V gene encodes CDR1 SGHNT and CDR2 YYREEE (reference sequence). In the original workflow: Researchers report that nucleated cell counts were estimated from reference gene primer amplification. Assay: immunoSEQ multiplex PCR; the TCRdb copy retains only in-frame clones and omits some. D and trimming come from the DNA, and the V and J calls and clone size come from that table. The sample yields roughly 330,000 clones, approximately 88% seen once. This sequence was found in a woman in her 50s with active or convalescent COVID-19. Material for sequencing was peripheral blood. The chain employs TRBV5-4 and TRBJ1-1; 8 nucleotides line up with TRBD1. The CDR3: CASSTPGTGNTEAFF. CDR3 DNA: TGTGCCAGCAGCACACCCGGGACAGGGAACACTGAAGCTTTCTTT.